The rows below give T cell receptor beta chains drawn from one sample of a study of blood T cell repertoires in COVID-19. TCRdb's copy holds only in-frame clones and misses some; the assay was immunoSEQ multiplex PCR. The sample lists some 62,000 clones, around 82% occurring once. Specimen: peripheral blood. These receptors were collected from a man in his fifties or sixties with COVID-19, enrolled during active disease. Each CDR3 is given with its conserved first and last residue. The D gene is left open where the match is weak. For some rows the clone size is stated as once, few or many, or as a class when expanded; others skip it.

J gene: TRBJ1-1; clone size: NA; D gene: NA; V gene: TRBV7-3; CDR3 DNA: TGTGCCAGCAGCTTAGGCGGGGGCATGAACACTGAAGCTTTCTTT; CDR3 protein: CASSLGGGMNTEAFF
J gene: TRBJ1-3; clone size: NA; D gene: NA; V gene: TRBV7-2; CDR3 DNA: TGTGCCAGCAGCTTACGGGGAAACACCATATATTTT; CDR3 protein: CASSLRGNTIYF
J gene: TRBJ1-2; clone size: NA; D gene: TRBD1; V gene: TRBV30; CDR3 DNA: TGTGCCTCGATCCCCGGGACAGGGTTTGGCTACACCTTC; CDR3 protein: CASIPGTGFGYTF
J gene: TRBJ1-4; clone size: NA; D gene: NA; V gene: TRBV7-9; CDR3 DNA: TGTGCCAGCAGCAAACAGTCAACTAATGAAAAACTGTTTTTT; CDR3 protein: CASSKQSTNEKLFF
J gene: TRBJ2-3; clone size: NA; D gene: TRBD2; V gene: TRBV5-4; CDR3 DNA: TGTGCCAGCAGGGAAGACCTTTTCACCCGGGAGGCGGGAGCCCCAGATACGCAGTATTTT; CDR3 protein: CASREDLFTREAGAPDTQYF
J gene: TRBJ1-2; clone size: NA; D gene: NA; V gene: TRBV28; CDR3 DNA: TGTGCCAGCAGTTCCCCCCAGGGGCCGGACTACACCTTC; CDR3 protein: CASSSPQGPDYTF
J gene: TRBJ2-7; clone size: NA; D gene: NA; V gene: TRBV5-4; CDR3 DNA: TGTGCCAGCAGCTTCGGCGGGACCTTCTCCTACGAGCAGTACTTC; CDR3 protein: CASSFGGTFSYEQYF
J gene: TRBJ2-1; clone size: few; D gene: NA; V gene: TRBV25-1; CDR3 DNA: TGTGCCAGCAGTGAGCGAAGCAGCCGGACAGCAAACAATGAGCAGTTCTTC; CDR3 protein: CASSERSSRTANNEQFF
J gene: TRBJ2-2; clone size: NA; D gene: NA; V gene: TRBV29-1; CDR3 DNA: TGCAGCGTAAACAGGTTTGCCGGGGAGCTGTTTTTT; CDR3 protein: CSVNRFAGELFF
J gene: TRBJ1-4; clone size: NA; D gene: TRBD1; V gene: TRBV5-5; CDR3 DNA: TGTGCCAGCAGCTTGGCCATCGGGACAGACGAAAAACTGTTTTTT; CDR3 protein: CASSLAIGTDEKLFF
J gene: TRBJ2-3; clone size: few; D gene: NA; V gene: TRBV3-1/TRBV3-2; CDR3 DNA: TGTGCCAGCAGCCAAGATAACGGGGGTACGCAGTATTTT; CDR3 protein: CASSQDNGGTQYF
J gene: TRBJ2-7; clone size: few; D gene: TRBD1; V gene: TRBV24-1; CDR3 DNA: TGTGCCACCAGTGACGGACAGGGGGGCCAATATGTTTACGAGCAGTACTTC; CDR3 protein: CATSDGQGGQYVYEQYF
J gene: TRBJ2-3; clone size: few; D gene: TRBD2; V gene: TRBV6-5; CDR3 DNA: TGTGCCAGCAGTCGGGGGGACCTCTACACAGATACGCAGTATTTT; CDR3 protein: CASSRGDLYTDTQYF
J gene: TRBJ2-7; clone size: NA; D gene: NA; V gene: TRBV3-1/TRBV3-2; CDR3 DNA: TGTGCCAGCAGCTCTCATAACGGCTACGAGCAGTACTTC; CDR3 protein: CASSSHNGYEQYF
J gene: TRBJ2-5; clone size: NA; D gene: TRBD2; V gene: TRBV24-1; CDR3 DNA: TGTGCCACCAGTGACTCAGGACTAGCGGGGGGCCAAGAGACCCAGTACTTC; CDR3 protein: CATSDSGLAGGQETQYF
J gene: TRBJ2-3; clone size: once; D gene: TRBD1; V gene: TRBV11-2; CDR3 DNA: TGTGCCAGCAGCATTGACAGGGGGCGAGATACGCAGTATTTT; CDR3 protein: CASSIDRGRDTQYF
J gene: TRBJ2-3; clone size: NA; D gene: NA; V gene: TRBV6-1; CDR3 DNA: TGTGCCAGCAGTGAATTTGTCAGGGAATCGGATACGCAGTATTTT; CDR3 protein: CASSEFVRESDTQYF
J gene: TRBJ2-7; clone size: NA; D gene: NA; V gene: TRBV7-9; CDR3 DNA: TGTGCCAGCAGCTTTTTTGCCGGGGACTCCTACGAGCAGTACTTC; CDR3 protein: CASSFFAGDSYEQYF
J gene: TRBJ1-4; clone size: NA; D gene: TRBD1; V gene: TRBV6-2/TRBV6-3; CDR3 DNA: TGTGCCAGCAGTTACTACCTACAGGGGCCACGCGAAAAACTGTTTTTT; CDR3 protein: CASSYYLQGPREKLFF
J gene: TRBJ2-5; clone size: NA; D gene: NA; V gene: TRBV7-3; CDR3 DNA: TGTGCCAGCAGCTCGGGACTGCAAGAGACCCAGTACTTC; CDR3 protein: CASSSGLQETQYF
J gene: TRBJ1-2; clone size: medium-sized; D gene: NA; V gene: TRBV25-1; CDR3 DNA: TGTGCCAGCAGTGCGGAGGGCCACGGCTACACCTTC; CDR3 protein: CASSAEGHGYTF
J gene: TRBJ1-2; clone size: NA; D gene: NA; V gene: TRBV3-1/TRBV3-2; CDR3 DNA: TGTGCCAGCAGCCAAGGACACCTTGACTATGGCTACACCTTC; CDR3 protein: CASSQGHLDYGYTF
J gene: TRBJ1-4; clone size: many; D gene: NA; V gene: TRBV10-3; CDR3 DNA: TGTGCCATCAGTGGACAGGTTGGTGAAAAACTGTTTTTT; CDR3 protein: CAISGQVGEKLFF
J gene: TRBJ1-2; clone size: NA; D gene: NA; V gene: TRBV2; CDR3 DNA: TGTGCCAGCAGTGATCAAGGCGCCAGAGGGTATGGCTACACCTTC; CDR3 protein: CASSDQGARGYGYTF
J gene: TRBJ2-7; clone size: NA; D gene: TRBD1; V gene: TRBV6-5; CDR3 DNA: TGTGCCAGCAGTTACCAGGGACAGTACGAGCAGTACTTC; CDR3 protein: CASSYQGQYEQYF
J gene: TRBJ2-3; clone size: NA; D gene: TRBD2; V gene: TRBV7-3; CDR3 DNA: TGTGCCAGCAGCTTAATGCCGGGGGGTAACGCAGATACGCAGTATTTT; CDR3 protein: CASSLMPGGNADTQYF
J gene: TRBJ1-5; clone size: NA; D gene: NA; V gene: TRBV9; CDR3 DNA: TGTGCCAGCAGCGGTAACTATAGCAATCAGCCCCAGCATTTT; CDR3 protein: CASSGNYSNQPQHF
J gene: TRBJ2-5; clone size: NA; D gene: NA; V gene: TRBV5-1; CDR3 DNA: TGCGCCAGCAGTCCGGGCGGGGAAAAAGAGACCCAGTACTTC; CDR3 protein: CASSPGGEKETQYF
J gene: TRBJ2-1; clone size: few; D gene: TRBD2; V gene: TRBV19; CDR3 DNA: TGTGCCAGTACCTCACTAGCGGGGAGTGACAATGAGCAGTTCTTC; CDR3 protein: CASTSLAGSDNEQFF
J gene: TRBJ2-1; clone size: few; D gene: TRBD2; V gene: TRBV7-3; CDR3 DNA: TGTGCCAGCAGCTTAACGGGGCGGGGGACCTACAATGAGCAGTTCTTC; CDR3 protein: CASSLTGRGTYNEQFF
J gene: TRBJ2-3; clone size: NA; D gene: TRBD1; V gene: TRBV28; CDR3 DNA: TGTGCCAGCAGTTTAGGACAGGCCACAGATACGCAGTATTTT; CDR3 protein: CASSLGQATDTQYF
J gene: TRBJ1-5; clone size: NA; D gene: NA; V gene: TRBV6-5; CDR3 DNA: TGTGCCACCTCCAGACAGAGCAATCAGCCCCAGCATTTT; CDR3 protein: CATSRQSNQPQHF
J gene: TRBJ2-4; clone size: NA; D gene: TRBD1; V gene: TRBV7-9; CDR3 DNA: TGTGCCAGCAGCCGGGGACAGGGGTACGTCATTCAGTACTTC; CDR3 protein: CASSRGQGYVIQYF
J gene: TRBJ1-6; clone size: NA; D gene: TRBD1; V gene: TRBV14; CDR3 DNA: TGTGCCAGCAGCCAAGAGGGGACAGGGTTTTCACCCCTCCACTTT; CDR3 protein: CASSQEGTGFSPLHF
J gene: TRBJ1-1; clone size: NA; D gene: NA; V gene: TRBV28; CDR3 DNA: TGTGCCAGCAGCCACCCGGGGGGACGCCATCGAAACACTGAAGCTTTCTTT; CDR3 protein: CASSHPGGRHRNTEAFF
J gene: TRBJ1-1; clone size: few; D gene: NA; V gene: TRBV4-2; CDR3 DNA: TGTGCCAGCAGCGACCTCTCAGGGGCTGAAGCTTTCTTT; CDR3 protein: CASSDLSGAEAFF
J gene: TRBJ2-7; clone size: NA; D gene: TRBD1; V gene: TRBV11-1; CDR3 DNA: TGTGCCAGCAGCGTGAGTGGCAGGGGGACCTACGAGCAGTACTTC; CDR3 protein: CASSVSGRGTYEQYF
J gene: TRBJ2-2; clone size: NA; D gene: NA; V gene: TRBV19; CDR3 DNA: TGTGCCAGTAGGAACACAGGAACCGGGGAGCTGTTTTTT; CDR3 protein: CASRNTGTGELFF
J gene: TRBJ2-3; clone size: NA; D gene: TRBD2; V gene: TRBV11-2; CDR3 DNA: TGTGCCAGCAGCGTTAGCGGGAGCACAGATACGCAGTATTTT; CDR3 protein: CASSVSGSTDTQYF
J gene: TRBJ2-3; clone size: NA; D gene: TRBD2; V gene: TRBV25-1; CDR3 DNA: TGTGCCAACCCGGGGACTAGCGGGAGGGCCCGGACAGATACGCAGTATTTT; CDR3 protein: CANPGTSGRARTDTQYF
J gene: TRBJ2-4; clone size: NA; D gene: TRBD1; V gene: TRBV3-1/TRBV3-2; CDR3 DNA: TGTGCCAGCAGTGGCCTCCGGGGACAGGGCGACATTCAGTACTTC; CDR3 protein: CASSGLRGQGDIQYF
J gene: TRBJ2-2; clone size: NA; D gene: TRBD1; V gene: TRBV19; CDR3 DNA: TGTGCCAGTACGGGACAGGGTATCGGGGAGCTGTTTTTT; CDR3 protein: CASTGQGIGELFF